This T cell receptor beta chain was recorded in a study of CD8+ T cells in alopecia areata. Study outcomes and limitations: Whereas mice showed it more clearly, TCR sharing across patients was murkier, possibly because of HLA. An increase in clonality over normal scalp was evident in lesional scalp, especially alopecia totalis/universalis.

Turning to this clone: Its antigen is unknown.

Alopecia areata patients gave lesional scalp punch biopsies and peripheral blood samples. PBMCs provided sorted CD4+ and CD8+ T cells. V was cut by 7 bases and J by 6 bases, with 18 bases left in between. Germline V gene sequence: CDR1 GTSNPN, CDR2 SVGIG (reference sequence). The CDR3 loop spans 13 amino acids. Isolated RNA was reverse transcribed into cDNA used as the sequencing template. Repertoires were generated with immunoSEQ multiplex PCR, while TCRdb's copy carries only in-frame clones and drops some. Among around 82,000 clones listed, just over 50% were seen once. The rearrangement links TRBV30 to TRBJ1-2; no clear D. The sequencing sample was made of NKG2D-high CD8+ T cells sorted from blood. This clonotype was sampled from a human donor with alopecia areata. CDR3: CASFPGVFHGYTF. CDR3 nucleotide sequence: TGTGCCTCGTTCCCCGGGGTATTCCATGGCTACACCTTC.